The 21 T cell receptor delta chains presented below share a single source sample, sequenced in a study of γδ T cells in repeated Plasmodium falciparum infection. Bulk repertoires came from Vgamma9/Vdelta2+ or Vdelta2-negative gammadelta T cells flow-sorted from PBMC. TCRdb called clones anew from the multiplex PCR reads with CATT. The sample lists about 48,000 delta-chain clones; 1.6% were seen once. The sample consisted of gamma-delta T cells from blood. All receptors derive from a pool of human donors (malaria-infected and uninfected, not separated).

This clone was observed many times. The protein held in TCRdb is that of a much larger clone and does not match this DNA's translation at residue 10, likely because of a read error; the protein shown is translated from the DNA. Other DNA sequences in this specimen translate into the identical CDR3. The chain recombines TRDV1 with TRDJ1; the D is unclear. Germline V CDR1 and CDR2: TSWWSYY, QGS. This CDR3 has 15 residues. Trimming took off 2 bases at V and 3 bases at J, with 13 bases between the two ends. For the CDR3, the DNA is TGTGCTCTTGGGGAAGGTCACGCCAGCGCCGATAAACTCATCTTT. Translated: CALGEGHASADKLIF.

For this clone: A far larger clone is one base from this, pointing to a likely read error. The sample has other DNA sequences that encode this CDR3 too. The chain combines TRDV3 with TRDJ1, with D perhaps TRDD3 (7 bases). TCRdb offers no J gene call, so here the DNA was matched to germline to obtain one. In germline, CDR1 is TVYSNPD, CDR2 GDNSRS (reference sequence). Trimming shortened V by 0 bases and J by 2 bases, and 34 bases separated the two germline ends. CDR3 size: 21 residues. As DNA, the CDR3 is TGTGCCTTTAGAGCGCCTTCCCCCCTGGGGGCCATATGGGCGTATACCGATAAACTCATCTTT. Protein sequence: CAFRAPSPLGAIWAYTDKLIF.

About this clone: A far larger clone lies a single base away; this is likely a read error. Other nucleotide sequences from this sample produce the same CDR3. This chain joins TRDV1 and TRDJ1; 9 nucleotides line up with TRDD3. TCRdb is silent on the J gene; assignment here came from matching the DNA to germline. Germline V CDR1 and CDR2: TSWWSYY, QGS. V lost 5 bases and J lost 7; bases outside the gene matches: 32. The CDR3 length is 22 residues. The CDR3 sequence: CALGIRNVRPTLLGDLRGKLIF. CDR3 coding DNA: TGTGCTCTTGGGATTCGCAACGTCCGTCCTACCTTACTGGGGGACCTAAGGGGTAAACTCATCTTT.

Details on this clone: A far larger clone is only one base removed, so a read error is likely. The same CDR3 is also encoded by other DNA sequences in this sample. CDR3 sequence: CALSYRDGRGLQYTDKLIF. The CDR3 nucleotides read TGTGCTCTTTCCTACCGGGATGGCAGAGGGTTACAGTACACCGATAAACTCATCTTT. V gene TRDV1 combines with J gene TRDJ1; D is perhaps TRDD2 (6 bases). Germline V gene lookup returns CDR1 TSWWSYY and CDR2 QGS. The CDR3 has 19 residues. V lost 8 bases and J lost 0, with 28 bases in between.

Only a few counts were recorded for this clone. The protein TCRdb lists belongs to a much larger clone and differs from this DNA's translation at residue 14, which points to a read error; the protein shown is made from the DNA. The genes are TRDV1 and TRDJ1; 10 bases agree with TRDD3. The J gene, not given by TCRdb, was assigned here from a germline match of the nucleotide sequence. The junction had 26 bases not matched to a gene; V was cut back by 0 bases and J by 4 bases. Per the germline V gene, CDR1 is TSWWSYY and CDR2 is QGS. The CDR3 has 23 residues. The CDR3 nucleotides are TGTGCTCTTGGGGAACTTGAGTACTGGGGGATCTATAAGAGTCCTCCTGGCGGCGATAAACTCATCTTT. Protein sequence: CALGELEYWGIYKSPPGGDKLIF.

This clone was seen a handful of times. This DNA's translation differs at residue 12 from TCRdb's protein, which comes from a much larger clone; a read error is likely, and the protein shown is translated from the DNA. This sequence joins TRDV3 and TRDJ1; 11 nucleotides line up with TRDD3. The CDR3 spans 19 residues. After removal of 4 bases from V and 3 bases from J, the junction contained 22 bases not matched to a gene. CDR1 and CDR2 from the germline V gene are TVYSNPD and GDNSRS (reference sequence). The DNA of the CDR3 is TGTGCCTCGCGCTTCCTACCTTACTGGGGGATATGGGCAGCCGATAAACTCATCTTT. Encoded protein: CASRFLPYWGIWAADKLIF.

This clone has just a few counts. The protein TCRdb gives is from a much larger clone and does not agree with this DNA's translation at residue 7, likely a read error; the protein shown here comes from the DNA. This rearrangement joins TRDV1 to TRDJ1; 7 positions match TRDD3. TCRdb records no J gene; here it was assigned by comparing the DNA to germline. After removal of 2 bases from V and 0 bases from J, the junction contained 15 bases not matched to a gene. CDR3 length equals 19 residues. The germline V gene has CDR1 TSWWSYY and CDR2 QGS. CDR3 DNA sequence: TGTGCTCTTGGGGAATCTGCGCAGTACTGGGGAGTGTACACCGATAAACTCATCTTT. Translating gives CALGESAQYWGVYTDKLIF.

This clone has at least ten counts. V usage is TRDV2 and J usage is TRDJ1; 8 positions match TRDD3. V gave up 2 bases and J gave up 0 bases; unmatched junction bases: 1. The germline CDR1 and CDR2 sequences are GEAIGNYY and EKD. CDR3 length: 14 residues. CDR3 nucleotide sequence: TGTGCCTGTGACAGACTGGGGGACACCGATAAACTCATCTTT. This sequence encodes CACDRLGDTDKLIF.

About this clone: For this DNA, TCRdb reports the protein of a much larger clone, which diverges at residue 16, most likely from a read error; the protein presented here is translated directly from the DNA. This chain links TRDV1 with TRDJ1; 12 bases map to TRDD3. TCRdb is silent on the J gene; assignment here came from matching the DNA to germline. The CDR3 is 20 amino acids. Germline V lookup: CDR1 TSWWSYY, CDR2 QGS. CDR3 residues: CALGERITTSGGYVTGKLIF. As DNA, the CDR3 is TGTGCTCTTGGGGAACGCATCACAACATCTGGGGGATACGTAACCGGTAAACTCATCTTT.

This clone came up many times. TCRdb's protein for this DNA is that of a much larger clone and differs from the translation at residue 20, likely a read error; the protein shown is the DNA translation. The chain links TRDV1 to TRDJ1, with 12 bases fitting TRDD3. TCRdb is silent on the J gene; assignment here came from matching the DNA to germline. This CDR3 contains 23 residues. CDR1 TSWWSYY and CDR2 QGS come from the germline V gene. With V trimmed by 1 base and J by 10 bases, 31 bases remained unmatched. CDR3: CALGEPPSYRLGLGDTGGGRLIF. CDR3 sequence (DNA): TGTGCTCTTGGGGAACCCCCCTCCTACAGATTAGGGCTGGGGGATACGGGAGGGGGTAGACTCATCTTT.

Points on this clone: A far larger clone is only one base removed, so a read error is likely. In DNA form, the CDR3 reads TGTGCTCTTGGGGAGCTAAGTAACCCGCTACATTTGCTGGGGGATCACAAGTACACCGATAAACTCATCTTT. It encodes CALGELSNPLHLLGDHKYTDKLIF. The genes are TRDV1 and TRDJ1; 9 nucleotides match TRDD3. No J gene is reported in TCRdb; it was inferred here by comparing the DNA with germline. Germline CDR1 is TSWWSYY and CDR2 is QGS. The CDR3 consists of 24 residues. J lost 0 bases, V lost 3 bases, and 29 bases had no gene match.

This clone has only a few counts. A read error is the likely source, as a far larger clone sits one nucleotide away. This sample also contains other DNA sequences that code for the same CDR3. The J gene was not called, though the V gene is TRDV2; the table's D call TRDD3 went unverified against the DNA. The CDR3 consists of 17 residues. Germline V gene data show CDR1 as GEAIGNYY and CDR2 as EKD. DNA for the CDR3: TGTGCCTGTGACAAGTGGGGGATACGAAAGTACACCGATAAACTCATCTTC. This codes for CACDKWGIRKYTDKLIF.

This clone was detected a few times. TCRdb has a much larger clone's protein, which differs at residue 14 from the translation of this DNA, likely because of a read error; what is shown is the protein translated from the DNA. V gene TRDV2 was called; the J gene was not; TRDD3, as called in the table, went unchecked against the DNA. The germline V gene encodes CDR1 GEAIGNYY and CDR2 EKD. The CDR3 is made up of 15 amino acids. CDR3 in DNA: TGTGCCTGTGACACTTTGATACGGAGGACCGATAAACTCACCTTT. Translation: CACDTLIRRTDKLTF.

A note on this clone: A read error is the likely source, as a far larger clone sits one nucleotide away. Within the sample, other DNA sequences also encode this same CDR3. V and J are TRDV1 and TRDJ1, with no clear D. Germline values: CDR1 TSWWSYY, CDR2 QGS. CDR3 length equals 19 residues. The V end was cut by 0 bases, the J end by 0 bases, with 20 bases between. The CDR3 DNA sequence: TGTGCTCTTGGGGAACTGCCGGTCTACGGTTTTCGGAACACCGATAAACTCATCTTT. The encoded protein is CALGELPVYGFRNTDKLIF.

This clone was observed a handful of times. The protein TCRdb lists belongs to a much larger clone and differs from this DNA's translation at residues 12 and 15, which points to a read error; the protein shown is made from the DNA. The chain carries TRDV1 and TRDJ1; 7 bases match TRDD3. CDR3 length equals 21 residues. V shed 0 bases, J shed 0 bases, and the junction held 19 bases outside the gene matches. The germline CDR1 and CDR2 sequences are TSWWSYY and QGS. The CDR3 region is CALGELKVLSTLGEHTDKLIF. CDR3 coding DNA: TGTGCTCTTGGGGAACTGAAAGTTCTGTCCACCTTGGGGGAACACACCGATAAACTCATCTTT.

With respect to this clone: The translation of this DNA and the TCRdb protein of a much larger clone differ at residue 16, probably owing to a read error; the protein shown here is translated from the DNA. The chain uses TRDV1 and TRDJ1; 13 positions agree with TRDD3. Matching the DNA to germline supplied the J gene, which TCRdb does not give. Looked up from germline, CDR1 is TSWWSYY and CDR2 is QGS. The CDR3 is made up of 19 amino acids. CDR3 in amino acids: CALLTPPNWGIRGTDELIF. The CDR3 DNA is TGTGCTCTTCTCACCCCTCCAAACTGGGGGATACGGGGCACCGATGAACTCATCTTT.

This clone was counted a few times. The translation of this DNA and the TCRdb protein of a much larger clone differ at residue 15, probably owing to a read error; the protein shown here is translated from the DNA. The rearrangement links TRDV1 to TRDJ1; TRDD3 agrees at 8 bases. TCRdb records no J gene; here it was assigned by comparing the DNA to germline. This CDR3 comprises 19 residues. CDR1 is TSWWSYY and CDR2 is QGS in the germline V gene. Trimming took 0 bases from V and 7 from J; bases not matched to a gene: 19. CDR3 sequence: CALGELAWALGDPRGKLIF. The CDR3 region has the DNA TGTGCTCTTGGGGAACTCGCCTGGGCTCTGGGGGACCCTCGGGGTAAACTCATCTTT.

This clone has just a few counts. The listed TCRdb protein conflicts with the DNA translation at residue 9, and the protein shown is translated directly from the DNA. The CDR3 loop is CALGGAPYRVLGDTLTFKLIF. CDR3 coding DNA: TGTGCTCTTGGGGGTGCTCCCTACCGTGTACTGGGGGATACGCTCACCTTCAAACTCATCTTT. The chain carries TRDV1 and TRDJ1, with TRDD3 matching over 13 bases. The J gene, not given by TCRdb, was assigned here from a germline match of the nucleotide sequence. Germline V gives CDR1 TSWWSYY, CDR2 QGS. This CDR3 is 21 amino acids long. The V and J ends lost 4 bases and 8 bases, in that order; junction bases with no gene match: 25.

This clone was seen only a few times. This likely traces to a read error, being one base from a far larger clone. At the DNA level, this CDR3 is encoded by other sequences in the same sample as well. This chain uses TRDV1 with TRDJ1; 9 bases match TRDD2. Per the germline V gene, CDR1 is TSWWSYY and CDR2 is QGS. The trim removed 1 base at V and 4 bases at J, leaving 16 bases unmatched. The CDR3 totals 19 residues. The CDR3: CALGEPWAFLRGDGDKLIF. The CDR3 nucleotides are TGTGCTCTTGGGGAACCTTGGGCCTTCCTACGGGGAGATGGCGATAAACTCATCTTT.

A word on this clone: TCRdb has a much larger clone's protein, which differs at residue 10 from the translation of this DNA, likely because of a read error; what is shown is the protein translated from the DNA. The chain carries TRDV1 and TRDJ1, with D uncertain. V lost 1 base, J lost 1 base, and 40 bases lay in between. The CDR3 has 25 residues. CDR1 TSWWSYY and CDR2 QGS come from the germline V gene. This CDR3 is CALGEPRKPHPLLRATIRSTDKLIF. CDR3 in DNA: TGTGCTCTTGGGGAACCCCGGAAACCCCACCCTTTACTCCGTGCCACCATTAGGAGCACCGATAAACTCATCTTT.

Concerning this clone itself: The likely explanation is a read error, given a far larger clone one base away. Other DNA sequences in the sample encode the same CDR3. This chain links TRDV1 with TRDJ1; D gene unclear. The CDR3 length is 18 residues. Per the germline V gene, CDR1 is TSWWSYY and CDR2 is QGS. The V gene lost 3 bases and the J gene lost 2 bases, with 22 bases spanning the gap. The CDR3 bases are TGTGCTCTTGGGGAGCTTAGGTCCCCAACTCCGGGTACCGATAAACTCATCTTT. Translation: CALGELRSPTPGTDKLIF.